This TCR beta chain was profiled in a study of beta chain features in type 1 diabetes. Study-level points and caveats: It was possible that PCR favored shorter templates, equally so in patients and controls. All four CD4+ subsets from Type 1 diabetes patients carried moderately but significantly shorter TCRB CDR3s.

Expressed TCRB transcripts were sequenced after all isolated RNA was converted to cDNA. The repertoire was sequenced with immunoSEQ multiplex PCR; TCRdb's copy has only in-frame clones and lacks some. The sample has around 260,000 clones; approximately 25% are singletons. In this sample, this clone turned up a few times. Its antigen is unknown. Each of the CD4+ naive, central memory, regulatory and stem cell-like memory populations was sorted via CD45RO/CCR7/CD25/CD127/CD95/CD27. CDR3 size: 12 residues. Trimming pared 6 bases from V and 5 bases from J, leaving 10 bases between. Per germline, CDR1 MDHEN and CDR2 SYDVKM.

The sequence derives from a woman aged 25 to 39 with type 1 diabetes. The rearrangement uses TRBV28 and TRBJ1-1, with D possibly being TRBD1 (5 bases). Sequenced: naive CD4+ T cells from blood. The CDR3 nucleotides read TGTGCCAGCAGAGAACAGGAGACTGAAGCTTTCTTT. Its translation is CASREQETEAFF. The variable domain in full, completed from reference TRBV28 and TRBJ1-1, reads DVKVTQSSRYLVKRTGEKVFLECVQDMDHENMFWYRQDPGLGLRLIYFSYDVKMKEKGDIPEGYSVSREKKERFSLILESASTNQTSMYLCASREQETEAFFGQGTRLTVV.